This TCR beta chain originates from a study of early T cells in non-severe SARS-CoV-2 infection. Overall study context: Unpaired chains resulted from sequencing bulk RNA of unsorted whole blood.

This clonotype occurred a few times. Germline loops: CDR1 KGHSH, CDR2 LQKENI. V was shortened by 2 bases and J by 6 bases, with 11 bases between the two germline ends. There are 14 residues in the CDR3. Unique molecular identifiers were affixed to single, distinct cDNA molecules. Each CDR3 protein gets one entry after TCRdb re-called the 5' RACE reads with MiXCR. In the table there are 87,000 or so distinct CDR3 sequences, approximately 13% of which are singletons. The chain combines TRBV18 with TRBJ1-5, with D hard to call. Sequencing used whole blood. This clonotype was obtained from an adult who was a healthcare worker with PCR-confirmed SARS-CoV-2 infection or an uninfected control (not recorded which). The CDR3 bases are TGTGCCAGCTCACCAGATTCGGGGAGTCAGCCCCAGCATTTT. As protein: CASSPDSGSQPQHF.